Each of the 4 T cell receptor beta chains below was sequenced from the same sample in a study of blood T cell repertoires in COVID-19. The assay was immunoSEQ multiplex PCR, and TCRdb's table has in-frame clones only and misses some. The data contain some 120,000 clones, roughly 76% of them seen just once; the ten biggest clones take up 10%. The material sequenced was peripheral blood. These TCRs come from a human donor in a cohort sampled during active COVID-19.

The chain couples TRBV9 to TRBJ2-1, with 9 bases fitting TRBD1. The J segment lost 10 bases and the V segment lost 2 bases, leaving 13 bases of the junction unmatched. Per germline, CDR1 SGDLS and CDR2 YYNGEE. This CDR3 region has 16 residues. In nucleotides, the CDR3 is TGTGCCAGCAGCGTTACCCCGGGACAGGGAACTAAGGAGCAGTTCTTC. As protein: CASSVTPGQGTKEQFF.

The chain is built from TRBV13 and TRBJ2-2; D call uncertain. This CDR3 contains 12 residues. The germline V gene encodes CDR1 PRHDT and CDR2 FYEKMQ (reference sequence). The V and J ends lost 5 bases and 5 bases respectively, with 6 bases between them. CDR3 sequence (DNA): TGTGCCAGCAGCCCCTCGACCGGGGAGCTGTTTTTT. This sequence encodes CASSPSTGELFF.

V is TRBV6-5 and J is TRBJ1-3; D unclear. This CDR3 is 11 amino acids long. V was cut by 5 bases and J by 7 bases, with 6 bases left in between. Germline CDR1 reads MNHEY; CDR2 reads SVGAGI. The CDR3 DNA sequence: TGTGCCAGCAGTCCGGTTAACACCATATATTTT. Translation: CASSPVNTIYF.

The chain uses TRBV5-4 and TRBJ1-4, with 7 bases lining up with TRBD1. The V segment lost 4 bases and the J segment 1 base; nucleotides outside the gene matches: 7. CDR3 length equals 16 residues. Germline assignment: CDR1 SGHNT and CDR2 YYREEE (reference sequence). CDR3 sequence reads: CASSPETGITNEKLFF. CDR3 DNA sequence: TGTGCCAGCAGCCCGGAGACAGGGATAACTAATGAAAAACTGTTTTTT.